Following are 8 T cell receptor beta chains from one sample sequenced in a study of cytomegalovirus exposure and HLA in healthy donors. Use of 60 Vbeta and 13 Jbeta primers characterized the PCR. Clones were read by immunoSEQ multiplex PCR, and TCRdb kept only the in-frame ones, dropping some. The table includes about 190,000 clones, about 89% detected once. The material sequenced was PBMCs. Receptors originate from a young man in good health and CMV-seronegative.

The chain is built from TRBV14 and TRBJ1-1; 8 bases agree with TRBD1. The trim removed 3 bases at V and 1 base at J, leaving 10 bases unmatched. Per germline, CDR1 SGHDN and CDR2 FVKESK. CDR3 size: 17 residues. The CDR3 here is CASSHPNPGTGNTEAFF. The CDR3 DNA sequence: TGTGCCAGCAGCCACCCGAATCCTGGGACAGGGAACACTGAAGCTTTCTTT.

The chain recombines TRBV6-1 with TRBJ2-7; 8 positions agree with TRBD1. The germline CDR1 and CDR2 sequences are MNHNS and SASEGT. The junction had 6 bases not matched to a gene; V was cut back by 4 bases and J by 1 base. The CDR3 has 15 residues. CDR3 DNA sequence: TGTGCCAGCAGTGTTCCGGGACAGGCATCCTACGAGCAGTACTTC. Translation gives CASSVPGQASYEQYF.

J is TRBJ1-2 and V is TRBV7-9; maybe TRBD1 (5 bases). The germline V and J ends were trimmed by 4 bases and 1 base, with 13 bases remaining between them. Germline V CDR1 and CDR2: SEHNR, FQNEAQ (reference sequence). This CDR3 has 15 amino acids. Here the CDR3 reads CASSSPTALNYGYTF. CDR3 coding DNA: TGTGCCAGCAGCTCCCCGACAGCTCTTAACTATGGCTACACCTTC.

The genes are TRBV2 and TRBJ2-3; D unresolved. The CDR3 runs to 16 residues. Germline assignment: CDR1 SNHLY and CDR2 FYNNEI. Trimming took off 2 bases at V and 0 bases at J, with 12 bases between the two ends. Written as DNA, the CDR3 is TGTGCCAGCAGTGAATTTTCCCTGGCTAGCACAGATACGCAGTATTTT. It encodes CASSEFSLASTDTQYF.

V gene TRBV4-2 combines with J gene TRBJ2-1; D possibly corresponds to TRBD2 (6 bases). V was clipped by 4 bases and J by 7 bases, with 17 bases between them. In germline, CDR1 is LGHNA, CDR2 YNFKEQ. The CDR3 contains 15 residues. The CDR3 bases are TGTGCCAGCAGCCCCGAGAGGGGCGCGGGGAATGAGCAGTTCTTC. It codes for CASSPERGAGNEQFF.

This chain connects TRBV6-1 to TRBJ1-1, with a tentative D call TRBD1 (6 bases). Per the germline V gene, CDR1 is MNHNS and CDR2 is SASEGT. V dropped 2 bases and J dropped 4 bases, with 11 bases sitting between them. This CDR3 spans 14 amino acids. The CDR3 region is CASSEQGSSTEAFF. For the CDR3, the DNA is TGTGCCAGCAGTGAACAGGGGTCTAGCACTGAAGCTTTCTTT.

V gene TRBV5-4 combines with J gene TRBJ1-1; 7 bases map to TRBD1. The V segment lost 4 bases and the J segment 6 bases; nucleotides outside the gene matches: 12. Germline CDR1 and CDR2: SGHNT and YYREEE (reference sequence). The CDR3 is 15 amino acids. The CDR3 nucleotides are TGTGCCAGCAGCCTTACTACAGGGGTAAGTGCTGAAGCTTTCTTT. Translating gives CASSLTTGVSAEAFF. The full variable domain, in which reference TRBV5-4 and TRBJ1-1 provide the parts outside the CDR3, is ETGVTQSPTHLIKTRGQQVTLRCSSQSGHNTVSWYQQALGQGPQFIFQYYREEENGRGNFPPRFSGLQFPNYSSELNVNALELDDSALYLCASSLTTGVSAEAFFGQGTRLTVV.

The chain uses TRBV2 and TRBJ2-5; 9 nucleotides agree with TRBD1. V shed 3 bases and J 0 bases; nucleotides not matched to a gene: 5. Germline V gene data show CDR1 as SNHLY and CDR2 as FYNNEI. CDR3 length equals 16 residues. The CDR3 DNA sequence: TGTGCCAGCAGTGATGACAGGGGGATCTACCAAGAGACCCAGTACTTC. Translation: CASSDDRGIYQETQYF.